This T cell receptor (beta chain) was sequenced in a study of patients and donors after allogeneic stem cell transplantation. TCRdb itself ran the RT-PCR reads through MiXCR, one entry per CDR3 protein. This repertoire shows some 150,000 distinct CDR3 sequences, 37% found once; its top ten account for 50%. Trimming cost V 0 bases and J 5 bases, with 13 bases left between them. Germline V CDR1 and CDR2: SQVTM, ANQGSEA. This CDR3 has 15 residues. The gene calls are TRBV29-1 and TRBJ1-4; D unresolved. The sample taken for sequencing was blood, either unsorted or a sorted T cell fraction (not recorded which). This TCR came from a human donor who was either an allogeneic HSCT recipient or a stem cell or donor lymphocyte infusion donor (not recorded which). It is not recorded whose cells these are; they may come from a transplant donor. The DNA for the CDR3 is TGCAGCGTTGAAGAGAATGGGAGAGGGAATGAAAAACTGTTTTTT. Translation: CSVEENGRGNEKLFF. Looking up the rest from reference TRBV29-1 and TRBJ1-4 gives the full variable domain: SAVISQKPSRDICQRGTSLTIQCQVDSQVTMMFWYRQQPGQSLTLIATANQGSEATYESGFVIDKFPISRPNLTFSTLTVSNMSPEDSSIYLCSVEENGRGNEKLFFGSGTQLSVL.